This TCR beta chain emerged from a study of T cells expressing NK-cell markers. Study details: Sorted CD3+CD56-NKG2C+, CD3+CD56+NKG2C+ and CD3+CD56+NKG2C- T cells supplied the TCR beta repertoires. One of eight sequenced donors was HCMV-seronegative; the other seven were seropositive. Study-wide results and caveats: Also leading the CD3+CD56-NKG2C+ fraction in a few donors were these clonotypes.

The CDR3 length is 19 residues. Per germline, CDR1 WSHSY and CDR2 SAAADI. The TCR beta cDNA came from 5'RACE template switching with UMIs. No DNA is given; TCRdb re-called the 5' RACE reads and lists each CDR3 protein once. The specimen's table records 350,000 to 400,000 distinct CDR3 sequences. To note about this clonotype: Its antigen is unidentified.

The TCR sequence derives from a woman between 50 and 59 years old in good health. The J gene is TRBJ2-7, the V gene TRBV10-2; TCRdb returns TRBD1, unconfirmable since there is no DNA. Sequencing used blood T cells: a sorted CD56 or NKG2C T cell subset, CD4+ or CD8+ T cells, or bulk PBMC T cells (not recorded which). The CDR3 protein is CASSDQPGTGGMKAYEQYF.